The 30 T cell receptor beta chains in this list originate from one sample, sequenced in a study. MiXCR was run by TCRdb on the 5' RACE reads, yielding one entry per CDR3 protein. The sample shows 50,000 to 80,000 distinct CDR3 sequences, about 20% of them seen only once. Material for sequencing was memory CD4+ T cells sorted from a lymph node. Subset indicated: memory CD4+ T cells, CD4+CD45RO+CD25-. These receptors came from a female donor with breast cancer.

This clonotype came up a few times. The rearrangement joins TRBV7-2 to TRBJ2-3, with TRBD2 identical over 9 bases. The CDR3 spans 14 residues. V lost 3 bases to trimming and J lost 4 bases; unmatched junction nucleotides: 2. Germline lookup yields CDR1 SGHTA and CDR2 FQGNSA. The CDR3 region is CASSLTSGSDTQYF. Here the CDR3 DNA reads TGTGCCAGCAGCTTGACTAGCGGCTCAGATACGCAGTATTTT.

This clonotype was detected ten times or more. This chain connects TRBV7-8 to TRBJ2-3; no firm D call. The germline V gene has CDR1 SGHVS and CDR2 FQNEAQ. The CDR3 is 14 residues long. V shed 0 bases and J shed 1 base, with 5 bases lying between them. In DNA, the CDR3 is TGTGCCAGCAGCTTAGCCCAACGCACAGATACGCAGTATTTT. It yields the protein CASSLAQRTDTQYF.

This clonotype was picked up a small number of times. This chain connects TRBV6-5 to TRBJ2-5, with TRBD2 as a possible D gene (6 bases). Germline CDR1 MNHEY, CDR2 SVGAGI. The CDR3 is 15 amino acids. V lost 6 bases and J lost 8, with 22 bases in between. CDR3 in amino acids: CASRRSPGTGYTQYF. In DNA, the CDR3 is TGTGCCAGCAGACGATCCCCCGGGACTGGATACACCCAGTACTTC.

This clonotype was seen a few times. This rearrangement joins TRBV20-1 to TRBJ1-4; D unresolved. V lost 0 bases, J lost 7 bases, and 18 bases lay in between. The CDR3 has 16 residues. Germline V gene data show CDR1 as DFQATT and CDR2 as SNEGSKA (reference sequence). The chain's CDR3 is CSARDGQGSVFEKLFF. The CDR3, as DNA: TGCAGTGCTAGAGATGGTCAAGGCAGCGTATTTGAAAAACTGTTTTTT.

The chain links TRBV7-2 to TRBJ2-2, with a weak D call TRBD2 (6 bases). The V gene's germline CDR1 is SGHTA and CDR2 FQGNSA. The CDR3 is made up of 15 amino acids. The germline V and J ends were trimmed by 5 bases and 1 base, with 11 bases remaining between them. The CDR3 loop reads CASSQWRGNTGELFF. The CDR3 DNA reads as TGTGCCAGCAGCCAATGGAGGGGGAACACCGGGGAGCTGTTTTTT.

CDR3 protein: CASSGTGGETQYF. The DNA for the CDR3 is TGTGCCAGCAGTGGGACAGGGGGAGAGACCCAGTACTTC. This rearrangement joins TRBV2 to TRBJ2-5; 10 bases map to TRBD1. The CDR3 has 13 residues. Trimming at V came to 4 bases and at J to 4 bases, leaving 0 bases not matched to a gene. CDR1 and CDR2 from the germline V gene are SNHLY and FYNNEI. Full variable domain (missing parts from reference TRBV2 and TRBJ2-5): EPEVTQTPSHQVTQMGQEVILRCVPISNHLYFYWYRQILGQKVEFLVSFYNNEISEKSEIFDDQFSVERPDGSNFTLKIRSTKLEDSAMYFCASSGTGGETQYFGPGTRLLVL.

There are many counts of this clonotype. This chain uses TRBV28 with TRBJ2-5, with 10 bases fitting TRBD2. The V gene's germline CDR1 is MDHEN and CDR2 SYDVKM. This CDR3 has 17 residues. V shed 6 bases and J 3 bases; nucleotides not matched to a gene: 13. In DNA form, the CDR3 reads TGTGCCAGCAGGACTCCGAGCGGGAGGGCCCAGGAAGAGACCCAGTACTTC. It is translated as CASRTPSGRAQEETQYF.

The rearrangement uses TRBV9 and TRBJ2-1, with 7 positions matching TRBD1. V lost 4 bases, J lost 3 bases, and 13 bases stayed unmatched. This CDR3 spans 17 amino acids. The germline CDR1 and CDR2 sequences are SGDLS and YYNGEE. The CDR3 is CASSSRDSDFNYNEQFF. The CDR3 DNA follows: TGTGCCAGCAGCTCACGGGACAGCGACTTCAACTACAATGAGCAGTTCTTC.

A few counts support this clonotype. The V call is TRBV20-1, the J call TRBJ1-5; no definite D call. CDR1 and CDR2 from the germline V gene are DFQATT and SNEGSKA (reference sequence). The CDR3 contains 13 residues. The V gene lost 1 base and the J gene lost 4 bases, with 8 bases spanning the gap. Here the CDR3 reads CSARAGINQPQHF. The CDR3 DNA is TGCAGTGCTAGAGCCGGTATAAATCAGCCCCAGCATTTT.

This clonotype has a count of ten or more. The J gene is TRBJ1-5, the V gene TRBV6-5, with D possibly matching TRBD1 (6 bases). V lost 6 bases and J lost 1, with 13 bases in between. The CDR3 sequence is 15 residues long. Germline CDR1 and CDR2: MNHEY and SVGAGI. This chain's CDR3 is CASRPDRKSNQPQHF. The DNA of the CDR3 is TGTGCCAGCAGACCCGACAGGAAGAGCAATCAGCCCCAGCATTTT.

The DNA for the CDR3 is TGTGCCAGCAGTAGCTACAGGGACCAAGGCTACACCTTC. Its protein product is CASSSYRDQGYTF. The rearrangement joins TRBV7-2 to TRBJ1-2; TRBD1 might be the D (6 bases). CDR1 and CDR2 (germline): SGHTA, FQGNSA. V gave up 6 bases and J gave up 8 bases, with 16 bases separating them. This CDR3 is 13 amino acids long.

The V gene is TRBV5-1, the J gene TRBJ2-1, with D unresolved. V was trimmed by 0 bases and J by 4 bases, leaving 5 bases between them. This CDR3 is 13 amino acids long. From germline, CDR1 is SGHRS and CDR2 YFSETQ. CDR3 bases: TGCGCCAGCAGCTTGGACCAGTACAATGAGCAGTTCTTC. Translating gives CASSLDQYNEQFF.

This clonotype was detected a few times. This CDR3 reads CASSFSREGTDTQYF. DNA for the CDR3: TGTGCCAGCAGTTTCTCGCGGGAGGGCACAGATACGCAGTATTTT. This chain joins TRBV12-3 or TRBV12-4 and TRBJ2-3; 8 nucleotides align to TRBD2. V lost 3 bases, J lost 1 base, and 3 bases stayed unmatched. CDR3 size: 15 residues.

At least ten counts were recorded for this clonotype. This chain uses TRBV28 with TRBJ2-3; D is unresolved. CDR3 length: 14 residues. From germline, CDR1 is MDHEN and CDR2 SYDVKM. V was shortened by 4 bases and J by 4 bases, with 12 bases between the two germline ends. CDR3: CASSSQSYPDTQYF. CDR3 in DNA: TGTGCCAGCAGTTCTCAAAGTTATCCAGATACGCAGTATTTT.

This chain joins TRBV7-8 and TRBJ1-5; D unresolved. Trimming pared 4 bases from V and 2 bases from J, leaving 9 bases between. Germline values: CDR1 SGHVS, CDR2 FQNEAQ. The CDR3 extends over 14 amino acids. CDR3 region: CASSWAEGNQPQHF. CDR3 nucleotides: TGTGCCAGCAGCTGGGCGGAGGGCAATCAGCCCCAGCATTTT.

For this clonotype: The junction differs from germline at one of its ends, possibly a read error. The chain combines TRBV6-1 with TRBJ2-1; no definite D call. The CDR3 is made up of 13 amino acids. In germline, CDR1 is MNHNS, CDR2 SASEGT. CDR3 sequence: CASSEAEHNEQLF. The CDR3 coding sequence is TGTGCCAGCAGTGAAGCAGAGCACAATGAGCAGCTCTTC.

The chain links TRBV20-1 to TRBJ2-2, with D maybe TRBD1 (6 bases). V was pared by 7 bases and J by 5 bases, with 20 bases between. CDR3 length: 15 amino acids. Germline CDR1 reads DFQATT; CDR2 reads SNEGSKA (reference sequence). The CDR3 spells CSVAARLRGTGELFF. The CDR3 nucleotides are TGCAGTGTTGCAGCCCGATTGAGGGGGACCGGGGAGCTGTTTTTT.

V gene TRBV5-1 combines with J gene TRBJ2-3; 7 bases are shared with TRBD2. V gave up 1 base and J gave up 5 bases; unmatched junction bases: 4. The CDR3 consists of 14 residues. CDR1 and CDR2 (germline): SGHRS, YFSETQ. CDR3 region: CASSLSQRGDTQYF. CDR3 in DNA: TGCGCCAGCAGCTTGTCCCAGCGGGGAGATACGCAGTATTTT.

This clonotype was recorded many times. V is TRBV7-2 and J is TRBJ1-2; possibly TRBD1 for D (5 bases). This CDR3 spans 18 amino acids. V shed 4 bases and J shed 4 bases, with 25 bases lying between them. The germline CDR1 and CDR2 sequences are SGHTA and FQGNSA. The CDR3 DNA sequence: TGTGCCAGCAGCTCGAGACAGCACCTCTATCTTATGGGCTATGGCTACACCTTC. Its protein is CASSSRQHLYLMGYGYTF.

V is TRBV5-1 and J is TRBJ2-7; D gene ambiguous. With 4 bases removed from V and 5 bases from J, the gap between germline ends came to 16 bases. The CDR3 consists of 14 residues. Germline V gene data show CDR1 as SGHRS and CDR2 as YFSETQ. CDR3 nucleotides: TGCGCCAGCAGCCCCAAACCCCCCAGCGACGAGCAGTACTTC. Its translation is CASSPKPPSDEQYF.

A few counts support this clonotype. The CDR3 DNA sequence: TGTGCCAGCAGTTCCGACAGCTTGAACACTGAAGCTTTCTTT. This codes for CASSSDSLNTEAFF. The V and J genes are TRBV6-6 and TRBJ1-1; D is perhaps TRBD1 (5 bases). The V and J ends lost 4 bases and 0 bases respectively, with 9 bases between them. CDR1 MNHNY and CDR2 SVGAGI come from the germline V gene (reference sequence). The length of the CDR3 is 14 residues.

A note on this clonotype: This likely comes from a read error, as the CDR3 has no conserved phenylalanine or tryptophan at its end. The chain has TRBV7-9 and TRBJ1-2; D may be TRBD1 (6 bases). Germline V gives CDR1 SEHNR, CDR2 FQNEAQ (reference sequence). This CDR3 comprises 15 residues. Trimming stripped 3 bases from V and 6 bases from J, with 17 bases between. This CDR3 reads CASSFGQGQDDGYTV. DNA for the CDR3: TGTGCCAGCAGCTTCGGGCAGGGGCAAGATGATGGCTACACCGTC.

The chain carries TRBV5-1 and TRBJ1-2; no clear D. This CDR3 is 14 amino acids long. Per germline, CDR1 SGHRS and CDR2 YFSETQ. Trimming shortened V by 4 bases and J by 0 bases, and 10 bases separated the two germline ends. The CDR3 DNA sequence: TGCGCCAGCAGCCAAGTAGAAGCTAACTATGGCTACACCTTC. Protein product: CASSQVEANYGYTF.

The sample holds many counts of this clonotype. The chain has TRBV6-6 and TRBJ1-4; D perhaps matches TRBD1 (5 bases). V was cut by 2 bases and J by 5 bases, with 12 bases left in between. The CDR3 runs 15 residues. Germline CDR1 reads MNHNY; CDR2 reads SVGAGI (reference sequence). The CDR3 DNA reads as TGTGCCAGCAGTTACGGAGACAGCTCAAATGAAAAACTGTTTTTT. This gives the protein CASSYGDSSNEKLFF.

The chain uses TRBV5-6 and TRBJ1-6; tentative D call: TRBD1 (5 bases). The CDR3 consists of 17 residues. Deletions cut 3 bases from V and 6 bases from J, with 19 bases between. Per the germline V gene, CDR1 is SGHDT and CDR2 is YYEEEE. DNA for the CDR3: TGTGCCAGCAGCTACCGACCGGACATTTTGAGTAATTCACCCCTCCACTTT. This gives the protein CASSYRPDILSNSPLHF.

This chain joins TRBV7-2 and TRBJ2-5; D gene ambiguous. The V end lost 1 base, the J end lost 5 bases, and 14 bases lay between the germline ends. The CDR3 covers 15 residues. Germline V gives CDR1 SGHTA, CDR2 FQGNSA. The CDR3 here is CASSLGGGQVETQYF. The CDR3 region has the DNA TGTGCCAGCAGCTTAGGTGGCGGTCAAGTGGAGACCCAGTACTTC.

The table lists this clonotype with a count of one. A read error may be the cause here, since a much bigger clone is one base away. Because it lacks the conserved phenylalanine or tryptophan at the end, this CDR3 is likely a read error. The CDR3 region has the DNA TGTGCCAGCAGACGGGAATGGAACACTGAAGCTTTCCTT. It yields the protein CASRREWNTEAFL. The V gene is TRBV6-2 or TRBV6-3, the J gene TRBJ1-1; D not certain. Germline V gene sequence: CDR1 MNHEY, CDR2 SVGEGT. Trimming stripped 6 bases from V and 1 base from J, with 9 bases between. The CDR3 contains 13 residues.

This clonotype was observed a handful of times. This chain connects TRBV5-1 to TRBJ2-3, with D perhaps TRBD1 or TRBD2 (5 bases each). The V gene's germline CDR1 is SGHRS and CDR2 YFSETQ. This CDR3 spans 15 amino acids. Trimming took off 1 base at V and 4 bases at J, with 13 bases between the two ends. The CDR3 reads CASSLRAVGADTQYF. For the CDR3, the DNA is TGCGCCAGCAGCTTGAGGGCCGTGGGGGCAGATACGCAGTATTTT.

As regards this clonotype: In this CDR3 the conserved last residue, phenylalanine or tryptophan, is missing, so a read error is likely. The chain employs TRBV20-1 and TRBJ2-2; a weak D match, TRBD2 (6 bases). V lost 6 bases, J lost 0 bases, and 17 bases lay in between. Germline V gene lookup returns CDR1 DFQATT and CDR2 SNEGSKA (reference sequence). This CDR3 comprises 16 residues. The CDR3 sequence: CSASGRKAANTGELFS. Here the CDR3 DNA reads TGCAGTGCCAGCGGGCGAAAAGCGGCGAACACCGGGGAGCTGTTTTCT.

This clonotype was recorded many times. The V gene is TRBV4-3, the J gene TRBJ2-1, with TRBD2 matching 8 bases. J lost 6 bases, V lost 3 bases, and 13 bases had no gene match. The CDR3 is made up of 17 amino acids. The germline gives CDR1 LGHNA, CDR2 YSLEER. CDR3 protein: CASSQAPGGGGSNEQFF. CDR3 coding DNA: TGCGCCAGCAGCCAGGCCCCTGGGGGCGGGGGGTCCAATGAGCAGTTCTTC.